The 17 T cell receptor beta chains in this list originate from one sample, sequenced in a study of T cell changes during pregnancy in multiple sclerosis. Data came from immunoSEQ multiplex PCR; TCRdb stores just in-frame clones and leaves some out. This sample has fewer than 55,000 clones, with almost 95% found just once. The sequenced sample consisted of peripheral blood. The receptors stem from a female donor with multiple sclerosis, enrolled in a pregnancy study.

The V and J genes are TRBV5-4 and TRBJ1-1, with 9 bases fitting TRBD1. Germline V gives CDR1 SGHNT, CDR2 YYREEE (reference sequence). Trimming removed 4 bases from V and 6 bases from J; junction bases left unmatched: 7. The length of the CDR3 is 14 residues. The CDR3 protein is CASSRDRVLAEAFF. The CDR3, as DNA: TGTGCCAGCAGCCGGGACAGGGTTTTGGCTGAAGCTTTCTTT. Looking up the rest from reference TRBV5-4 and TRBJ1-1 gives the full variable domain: ETGVTQSPTHLIKTRGQQVTLRCSSQSGHNTVSWYQQALGQGPQFIFQYYREEENGRGNFPPRFSGLQFPNYSSELNVNALELDDSALYLCASSRDRVLAEAFFGQGTRLTVV.

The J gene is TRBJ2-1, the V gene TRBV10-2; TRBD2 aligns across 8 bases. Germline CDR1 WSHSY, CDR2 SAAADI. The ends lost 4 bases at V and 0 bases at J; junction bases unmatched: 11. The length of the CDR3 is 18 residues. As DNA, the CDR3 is TGCGCCAGCAGTGGACCTCCGGGGCTAGCGGGCTCCTACAATGAGCAGTTCTTC. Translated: CASSGPPGLAGSYNEQFF.

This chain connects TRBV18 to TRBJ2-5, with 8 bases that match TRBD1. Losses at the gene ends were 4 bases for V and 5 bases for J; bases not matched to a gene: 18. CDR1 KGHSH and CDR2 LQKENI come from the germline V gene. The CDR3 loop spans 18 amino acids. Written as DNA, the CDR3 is TGTGCCAGCTCACAACGGGGCCCACCGGGACAGGCACCGGAGACCCAGTACTTC. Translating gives CASSQRGPPGQAPETQYF.

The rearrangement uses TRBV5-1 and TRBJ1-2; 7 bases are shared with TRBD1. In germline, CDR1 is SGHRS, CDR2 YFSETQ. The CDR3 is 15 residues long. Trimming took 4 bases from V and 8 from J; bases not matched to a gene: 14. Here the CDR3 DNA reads TGCGCCAGCAGCCCGGACTCGGTCAGGGGGGGAGGCTACACCTTC. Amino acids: CASSPDSVRGGGYTF.

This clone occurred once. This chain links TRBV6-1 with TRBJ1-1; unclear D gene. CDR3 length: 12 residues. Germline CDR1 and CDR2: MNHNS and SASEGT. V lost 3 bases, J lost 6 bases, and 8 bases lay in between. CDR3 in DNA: TGTGCCAGCAGTGATTCATTACCTGAAGCTTTCTTT. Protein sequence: CASSDSLPEAFF.

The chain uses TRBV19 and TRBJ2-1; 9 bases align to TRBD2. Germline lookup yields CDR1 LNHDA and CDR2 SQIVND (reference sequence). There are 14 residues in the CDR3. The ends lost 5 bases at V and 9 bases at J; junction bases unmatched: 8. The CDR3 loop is CASSGVAGVGEQFF. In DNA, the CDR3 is TGTGCCAGTAGTGGAGTAGCGGGAGTAGGTGAGCAGTTCTTC.

Here the CDR3 DNA reads TGTGCCAGCAGCCAAGGCTGGGGGGGACGCGAGGGCGAGCAGTACTTC. Amino acid sequence: CASSQGWGGREGEQYF. This rearrangement joins TRBV4-2 to TRBJ2-7; TRBD2 matches at 7 bases. V was clipped by 1 base and J by 6 bases; unmatched bases: 12. Germline V gene data show CDR1 as LGHNA and CDR2 as YNFKEQ. This CDR3 contains 16 residues.

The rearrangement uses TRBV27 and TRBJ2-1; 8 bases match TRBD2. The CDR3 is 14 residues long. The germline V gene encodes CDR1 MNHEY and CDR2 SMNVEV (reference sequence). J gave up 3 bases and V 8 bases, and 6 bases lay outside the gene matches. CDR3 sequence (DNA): TGTGCCAGCCTCGGGAGGGCCTTCTACAATGAGCAGTTCTTC. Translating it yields CASLGRAFYNEQFF.

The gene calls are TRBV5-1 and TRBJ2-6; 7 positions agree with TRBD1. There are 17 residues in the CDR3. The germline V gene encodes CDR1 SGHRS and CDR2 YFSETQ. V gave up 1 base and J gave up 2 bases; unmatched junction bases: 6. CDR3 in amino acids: CASSLTGAATGANVLTF. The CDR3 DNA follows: TGCGCCAGCAGCTTGACAGGGGCCGCCACTGGGGCCAACGTCCTGACTTTC.

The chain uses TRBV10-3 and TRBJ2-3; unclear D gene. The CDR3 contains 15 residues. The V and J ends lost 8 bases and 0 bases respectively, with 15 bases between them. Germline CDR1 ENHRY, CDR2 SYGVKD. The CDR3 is CAIGAPQSSTDTQYF. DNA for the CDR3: TGTGCCATCGGTGCCCCACAATCAAGCACAGATACGCAGTATTTT.

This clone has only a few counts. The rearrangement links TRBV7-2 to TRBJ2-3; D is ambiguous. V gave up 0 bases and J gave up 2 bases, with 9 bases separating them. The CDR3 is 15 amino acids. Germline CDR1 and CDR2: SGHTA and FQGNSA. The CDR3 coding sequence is TGTGCCAGCAGCTTAGCGGTCACCACCACAGATACGCAGTATTTT. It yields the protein CASSLAVTTTDTQYF.

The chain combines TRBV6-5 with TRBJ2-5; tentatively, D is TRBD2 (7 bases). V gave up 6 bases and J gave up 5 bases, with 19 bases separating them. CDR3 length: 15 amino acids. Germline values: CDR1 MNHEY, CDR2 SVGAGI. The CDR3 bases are TGTGCCAGCAGGGGGAGGGGGAGAGGTGGGGAGACCCAGTACTTC. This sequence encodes CASRGRGRGGETQYF.

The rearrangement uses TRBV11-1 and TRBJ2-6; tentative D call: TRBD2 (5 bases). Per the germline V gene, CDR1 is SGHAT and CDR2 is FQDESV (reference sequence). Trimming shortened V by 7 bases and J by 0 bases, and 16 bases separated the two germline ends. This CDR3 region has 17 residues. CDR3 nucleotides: TGTGCCAGCAAGCGGAATCCTCTAAGCTCTGGGGCCAACGTCCTGACTTTC. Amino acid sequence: CASKRNPLSSGANVLTF.

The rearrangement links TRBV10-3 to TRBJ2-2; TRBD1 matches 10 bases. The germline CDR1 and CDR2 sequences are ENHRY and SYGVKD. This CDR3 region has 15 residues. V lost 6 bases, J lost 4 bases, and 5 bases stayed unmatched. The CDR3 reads CAISPGQGSTGELFF. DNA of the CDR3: TGTGCCATCAGCCCGGGACAGGGGTCCACCGGGGAGCTGTTTTTT.

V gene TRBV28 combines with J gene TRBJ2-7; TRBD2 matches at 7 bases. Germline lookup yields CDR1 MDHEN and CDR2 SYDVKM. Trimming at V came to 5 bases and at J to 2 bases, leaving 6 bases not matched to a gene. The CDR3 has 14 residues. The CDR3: CASSGEGAPYEQYF. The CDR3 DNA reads TGTGCCAGCAGTGGGGAGGGCGCACCCTACGAGCAGTACTTC.

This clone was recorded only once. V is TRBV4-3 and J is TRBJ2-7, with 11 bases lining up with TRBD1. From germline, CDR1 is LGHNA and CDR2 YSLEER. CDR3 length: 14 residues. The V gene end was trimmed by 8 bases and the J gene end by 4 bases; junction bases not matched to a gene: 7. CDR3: CASSPGTGGYEQYF. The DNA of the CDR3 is TGCGCCAGCTCACCCGGGACAGGGGGATACGAGCAGTACTTC.

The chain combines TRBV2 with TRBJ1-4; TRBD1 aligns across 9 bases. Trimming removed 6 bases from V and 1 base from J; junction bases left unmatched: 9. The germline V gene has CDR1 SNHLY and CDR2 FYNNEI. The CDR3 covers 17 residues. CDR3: CASRRTGGSITNEKLFF. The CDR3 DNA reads TGTGCCAGCAGACGAACAGGGGGCTCCATAACTAATGAAAAACTGTTTTTT.